This T cell receptor beta chain was recorded in a study of blood T cells in healthy people across ages. The CDR3 is 13 amino acids. The germline V gene encodes CDR1 SGHKS and CDR2 YYEKEE (reference sequence). Using a J-beta primer mix together with a sample-barcoded 5' primer, a second PCR was run for about 6 to 11 cycles. Each CDR3 protein gets one entry after TCRdb re-called the 5' RACE reads with MiXCR. The profile shows 700,000 or so distinct CDR3 sequences, about 43% of them singletons. The sample taken for sequencing was blood. The J gene is TRBJ2-5, the V gene TRBV5-5, with D possibly TRBD1 on 6 matching bases. Judging by the DNA end, TRBJ2-7 fits better; the J call may be wrong. This sequence was found in an elderly man in good health. CDR3 protein: CASSQNRVSEQYF. For the CDR3, the DNA is TGTGCCAGCAGTCAGAACAGGGTTTCCGAGCAGTACTTC.